These 18 T cell receptor beta chains came from one sample sequenced in a study of blood T cell repertoires in COVID-19. Measured with immunoSEQ multiplex PCR; TCRdb has only the in-frame clones, and not every one. Among approximately 140,000 clones, approximately 86% were seen once, and the ten largest hold roughly 3.4%. The sequencing input was peripheral blood. These receptors all stem from a man aged 65 to 79 with acute or convalescent COVID-19.

The rearrangement uses TRBV28 and TRBJ1-1; D is unresolved. The CDR3 covers 13 residues. With 6 bases removed from V and 4 bases from J, the gap between germline ends came to 12 bases. CDR1 MDHEN and CDR2 SYDVKM come from the germline V gene. The DNA of the CDR3 is TGTGCCAGCAGCCTACCAACGGGCACTGAAGCTTTCTTT. It yields the protein CASSLPTGTEAFF.

This sequence joins TRBV5-4 and TRBJ1-4; possible D gene TRBD1, 6 bases. CDR1 SGHNT and CDR2 YYREEE come from the germline V gene (reference sequence). This CDR3 contains 14 residues. The ends were cut back, 5 bases at V and 6 bases at J, with 14 bases in the middle. Written as DNA, the CDR3 is TGTGCCAGCAGGAACACAGGGCCGGATGAAAAACTGTTTTTT. It translates to CASRNTGPDEKLFF.

The rearrangement uses TRBV5-4 and TRBJ2-7, with D perhaps TRBD1 (5 bases). Germline CDR1 reads SGHNT; CDR2 reads YYREEE (reference sequence). The length of the CDR3 is 17 residues. V dropped 0 bases and J dropped 3 bases, with 19 bases sitting between them. The CDR3 region is CASSLGGLGHGSYEQYF. The CDR3 coding sequence is TGTGCCAGCAGCTTGGGTGGGTTGGGGCACGGAAGCTACGAGCAGTACTTC.

The chain recombines TRBV5-5 with TRBJ2-7, with 15 positions matching TRBD2. The germline gives CDR1 SGHKS, CDR2 YYEKEE (reference sequence). The CDR3 runs to 15 residues. With 4 bases clipped from V and 4 bases from J, the junction kept 3 bases outside the gene matches. CDR3 nucleotides: TGTGCCAGCAGCGGGGGACTAGCGGGAGGTTACGAGCAGTACTTC. As protein: CASSGGLAGGYEQYF.

The J gene is TRBJ1-2, the V gene TRBV7-9; tentative D call: TRBD1 (5 bases). The CDR3 has 15 residues. CDR1 is SEHNR and CDR2 is FQNEAQ in the germline V gene (reference sequence). Trimming pared 0 bases from V and 1 base from J, leaving 9 bases between. This CDR3 is CASSLAPGGNYGYTF. CDR3 DNA: TGTGCCAGCAGCTTAGCCCCCGGGGGTAACTATGGCTACACCTTC.

This chain connects TRBV2 to TRBJ2-1; TRBD1 might be the D (7 bases). The CDR3 sequence is 13 residues long. Germline V lookup: CDR1 SNHLY, CDR2 FYNNEI. V lost 4 bases, J lost 8 bases, and 12 bases lay in between. The CDR3 coding sequence is TGTGCCAGCAGTGTGTCCAGGGGGGATGAGCAGTTCTTC. It codes for CASSVSRGDEQFF. The variable domain in full, completed from reference TRBV2 and TRBJ2-1, reads EPEVTQTPSHQVTQMGQEVILRCVPISNHLYFYWYRQILGQKVEFLVSFYNNEISEKSEIFDDQFSVERPDGSNFTLKIRSTKLEDSAMYFCASSVSRGDEQFFGPGTRLTVL.

The chain links TRBV5-1 to TRBJ1-1; D gene unclear. CDR1 and CDR2 (germline): SGHRS, YFSETQ. With 2 bases removed from V and 5 bases from J, the gap between germline ends came to 10 bases. The CDR3 is made up of 13 amino acids. In DNA, the CDR3 is TGCGCCAGCAGCTTAGACGACTGGACTGAAGCTTTCTTT. This translates into CASSLDDWTEAFF.

The rearrangement uses TRBV5-8 and TRBJ1-5; D remains unclear. There are 12 residues in the CDR3. Germline CDR1 and CDR2: SGHTS and YDEGEE. V was clipped by 5 bases and J by 3 bases, with 6 bases between them. The chain's CDR3 is CASSSHNQPQHF. The CDR3 bases are TGTGCCAGCAGTTCCCACAATCAGCCCCAGCATTTT.

The rearrangement joins TRBV7-9 to TRBJ2-3; 10 bases align to TRBD1. V lost 6 bases and J lost 4; bases outside the gene matches: 7. The CDR3 totals 15 residues. Germline CDR1 SEHNR, CDR2 FQNEAQ (reference sequence). As DNA, the CDR3 is TGTGCCAGCAGGACAGGGGGCGCCCGTCCAGATACGCAGTATTTT. This codes for CASRTGGARPDTQYF.

The rearrangement uses TRBV7-3 and TRBJ2-5; TRBD1 agrees at 7 bases. V gave up 5 bases and J gave up 2 bases; unmatched junction bases: 5. This CDR3 contains 14 residues. CDR1 is SGHTA, CDR2 FQGTGA, per germline. The CDR3 here is CASSPGTAQETQYF. The CDR3 DNA is TGTGCCAGCAGCCCCGGGACAGCACAAGAGACCCAGTACTTC.

The rearrangement uses TRBV5-1 and TRBJ2-5; TRBD2 is a possible D gene (6 bases). This CDR3 has 14 amino acids. The germline CDR1 and CDR2 sequences are SGHRS and YFSETQ. V gave up 0 bases and J gave up 5 bases, with 11 bases separating them. The CDR3 loop is CASSLATSTETQYF. The CDR3 DNA sequence: TGCGCCAGCAGCTTGGCCACTAGCACGGAGACCCAGTACTTC.

The J gene is TRBJ2-5, the V gene TRBV29-1, with 11 bases that match TRBD2. Germline V gene lookup returns CDR1 SQVTM and CDR2 ANQGSEA. V dropped 7 bases and J dropped 5; count of bases not matched to a gene: 15. The CDR3 totals 16 residues. Written as DNA, the CDR3 is TGCAGCGCTAGCGGGAGGCCCGGGGAGTGGGAGGAGACCCAGTACTTC. Protein: CSASGRPGEWEETQYF.

The rearrangement links TRBV28 to TRBJ2-1; 7 bases are shared with TRBD1. V lost 5 bases to trimming and J lost 5 bases; unmatched junction nucleotides: 9. Germline CDR1 and CDR2: MDHEN and SYDVKM. The CDR3 is 15 residues long. This chain's CDR3 is CASSPPPGTDNEQFF. CDR3 sequence (DNA): TGTGCCAGCAGTCCACCCCCCGGGACAGACAATGAGCAGTTCTTC.

The chain carries TRBV7-9 and TRBJ2-1; 11 nucleotides match TRBD2. Germline V gene sequence: CDR1 SEHNR, CDR2 FQNEAQ (reference sequence). The V segment lost 10 bases and the J segment 8 bases; nucleotides outside the gene matches: 7. The CDR3 length is 13 residues. The CDR3 coding sequence is TGTGCCAACGGGGGACTAGCGGCCGATGAGCAGTTCTTC. It encodes CANGGLAADEQFF.

The CDR3 loop reads CASSFRPGQESGANVLTF. DNA of the CDR3: TGTGCCAGCAGCTTCCGACCGGGACAGGAATCTGGGGCCAACGTCCTGACTTTC. The chain carries TRBV5-5 and TRBJ2-6; 8 nucleotides agree with TRBD1. The trim removed 2 bases at V and 1 base at J, leaving 8 bases unmatched. The CDR3 sequence is 18 residues long. The germline gives CDR1 SGHKS, CDR2 YYEKEE (reference sequence).

V is TRBV11-2 and J is TRBJ2-5; 8 positions agree with TRBD1. In germline, CDR1 is SGHAT, CDR2 FQNNGV. This CDR3 spans 15 amino acids. V dropped 5 bases and J dropped 7; count of bases not matched to a gene: 12. The CDR3 here is CASSPPGQDRGTQYF. CDR3 sequence (DNA): TGTGCCAGCAGCCCCCCGGGACAGGACCGCGGGACCCAGTACTTC. Together with reference TRBV11-2 and TRBJ2-5, the CDR3 gives the full variable domain: EAGVAQSPRYKIIEKRQSVAFWCNPISGHATLYWYQQILGQGPKLLIQFQNNGVVDDSQLPKDRFSAERLKGVDSTLKIQPAKLEDSAVYLCASSPPGQDRGTQYFGPGTRLLVL.

The chain employs TRBV19 and TRBJ2-2; 13 nucleotides line up with TRBD2. V lost 5 bases, J lost 3 bases, and 3 bases stayed unmatched. The CDR3 consists of 16 residues. CDR1 and CDR2 from the germline V gene are LNHDA and SQIVND (reference sequence). CDR3 in amino acids: CASSVGLAGDTGELFF. CDR3 in DNA: TGTGCCAGTAGTGTTGGACTAGCGGGAGACACCGGGGAGCTGTTTTTT.

J is TRBJ1-5 and V is TRBV6-1; perhaps TRBD1 as D (5 bases). Germline CDR1 reads MNHNS; CDR2 reads SASEGT. The ends were cut back, 3 bases at V and 10 bases at J, with 13 bases in the middle. CDR3 length: 13 residues. DNA of the CDR3: TGTGCCAGCAGTGATCAGGGTGGGGATCCCCAGCATTTT. Its protein product is CASSDQGGDPQHF.